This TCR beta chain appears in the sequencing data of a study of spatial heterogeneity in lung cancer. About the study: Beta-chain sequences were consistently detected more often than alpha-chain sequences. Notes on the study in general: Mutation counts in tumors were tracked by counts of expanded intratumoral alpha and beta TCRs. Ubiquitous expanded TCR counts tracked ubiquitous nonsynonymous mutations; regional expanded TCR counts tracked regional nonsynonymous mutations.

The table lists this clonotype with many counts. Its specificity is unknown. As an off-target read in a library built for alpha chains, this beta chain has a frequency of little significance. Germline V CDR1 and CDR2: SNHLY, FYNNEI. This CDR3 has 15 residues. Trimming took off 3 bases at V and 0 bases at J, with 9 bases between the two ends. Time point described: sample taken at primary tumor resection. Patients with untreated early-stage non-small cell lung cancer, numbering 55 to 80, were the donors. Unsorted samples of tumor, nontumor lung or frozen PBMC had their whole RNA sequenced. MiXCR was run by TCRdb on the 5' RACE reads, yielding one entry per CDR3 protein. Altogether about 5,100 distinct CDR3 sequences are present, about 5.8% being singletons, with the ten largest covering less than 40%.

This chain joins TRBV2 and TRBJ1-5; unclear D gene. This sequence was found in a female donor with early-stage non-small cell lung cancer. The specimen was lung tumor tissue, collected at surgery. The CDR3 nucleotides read TGTGCCAGCAGTGACGGAGGGTATAGCAATCAGCCCCAGCATTTT. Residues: CASSDGGYSNQPQHF.